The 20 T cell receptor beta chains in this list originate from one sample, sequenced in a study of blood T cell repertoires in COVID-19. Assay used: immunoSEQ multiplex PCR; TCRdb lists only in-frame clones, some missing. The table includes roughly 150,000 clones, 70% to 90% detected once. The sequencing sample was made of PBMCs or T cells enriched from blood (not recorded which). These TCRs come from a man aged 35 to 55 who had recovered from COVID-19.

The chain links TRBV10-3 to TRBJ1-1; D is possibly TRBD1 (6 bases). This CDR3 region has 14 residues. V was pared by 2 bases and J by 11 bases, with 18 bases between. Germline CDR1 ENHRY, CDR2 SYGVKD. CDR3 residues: CAISEARGQGRAFF. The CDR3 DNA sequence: TGTGCCATCAGTGAGGCGCGGGGGCAGGGGAGGGCTTTCTTT.

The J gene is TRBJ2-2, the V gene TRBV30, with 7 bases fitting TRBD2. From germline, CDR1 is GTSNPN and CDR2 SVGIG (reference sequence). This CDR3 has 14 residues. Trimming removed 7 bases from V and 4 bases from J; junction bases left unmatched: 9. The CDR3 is CAFMGGVITGELFF. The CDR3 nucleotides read TGTGCCTTTATGGGGGGGGTAATCACCGGGGAGCTGTTTTTT.

Here the CDR3 DNA reads TGCGCCAGCAGCGTGATGGCCCCCGCAGGGGAGCAGTTCTTC. Amino acid sequence: CASSVMAPAGEQFF. The J gene is TRBJ2-1, the V gene TRBV5-1; a weak D match, TRBD1 (5 bases). From germline, CDR1 is SGHRS and CDR2 YFSETQ. The CDR3 length is 14 residues. The germline V and J ends were trimmed by 4 bases and 10 bases, with 18 bases remaining between them.

Written as DNA, the CDR3 is TGTGCCAGTAGTATTCAGATCTCGTACGGACAGGGACCAACCGAGACCCAGTACTTC. This translates into CASSIQISYGQGPTETQYF. The V call is TRBV19, the J call TRBJ2-5, with 8 bases lining up with TRBD1. Germline CDR1 LNHDA, CDR2 SQIVND (reference sequence). The CDR3 has 19 residues. V was pared by 3 bases and J by 5 bases, with 20 bases of the junction left unmatched.

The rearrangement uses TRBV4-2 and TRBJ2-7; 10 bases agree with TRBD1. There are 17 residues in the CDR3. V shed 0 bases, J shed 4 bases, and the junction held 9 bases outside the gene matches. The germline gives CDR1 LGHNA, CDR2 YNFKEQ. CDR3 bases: TGTGCCAGCAGCCAAGAATCCCCGGGACAGGGGACTTACGAGCAGTACTTC. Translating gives CASSQESPGQGTYEQYF.

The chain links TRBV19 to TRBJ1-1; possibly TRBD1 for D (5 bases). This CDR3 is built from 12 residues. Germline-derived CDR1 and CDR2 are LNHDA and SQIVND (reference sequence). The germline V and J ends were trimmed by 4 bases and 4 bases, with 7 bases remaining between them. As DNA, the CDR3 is TGTGCCAGTAGTACAGGGTCCACTGAAGCTTTCTTT. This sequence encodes CASSTGSTEAFF.

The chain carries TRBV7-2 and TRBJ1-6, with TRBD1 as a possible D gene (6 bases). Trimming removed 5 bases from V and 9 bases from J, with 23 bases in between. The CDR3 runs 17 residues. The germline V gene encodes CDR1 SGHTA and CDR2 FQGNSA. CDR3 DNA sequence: TGTGCCAGCAGCGGATCCCCCACAGGGCATAAGGGTTCACCCCTCCACTTT. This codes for CASSGSPTGHKGSPLHF.

CDR3 residues: CASNAANYGYTF. Here the CDR3 DNA reads TGTGCCAGCAATGCAGCTAACTATGGCTACACCTTC. The V and J genes are TRBV6-5 and TRBJ1-2; D unresolved. The CDR3 is 12 residues long. Trimming removed 7 bases at V and 0 bases at J, with 6 bases between. Germline V gene data show CDR1 as MNHEY and CDR2 as SVGAGI.

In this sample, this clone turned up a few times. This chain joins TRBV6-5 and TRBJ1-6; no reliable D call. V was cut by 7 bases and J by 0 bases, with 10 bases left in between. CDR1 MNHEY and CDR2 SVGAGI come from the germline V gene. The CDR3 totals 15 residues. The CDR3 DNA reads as TGTGCCAGCATCAACCGGGGCTCCTATAATTCACCCCTCCACTTT. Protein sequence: CASINRGSYNSPLHF.

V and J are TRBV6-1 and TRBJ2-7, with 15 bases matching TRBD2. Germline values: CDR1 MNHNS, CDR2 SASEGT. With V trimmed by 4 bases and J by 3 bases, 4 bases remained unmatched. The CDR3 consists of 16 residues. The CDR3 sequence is CASSGTSGGDDYEQYV. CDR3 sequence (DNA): TGTGCCAGCAGTGGGACTAGCGGGGGGGACGACTACGAGCAGTACGTC.

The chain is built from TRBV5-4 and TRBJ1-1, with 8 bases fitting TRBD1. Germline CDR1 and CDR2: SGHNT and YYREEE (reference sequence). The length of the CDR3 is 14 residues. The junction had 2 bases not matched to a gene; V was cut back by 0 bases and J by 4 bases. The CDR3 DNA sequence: TGTGCCAGCAGCTTGGTCCAGGGGGCCACTGAAGCTTTCTTT. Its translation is CASSLVQGATEAFF.

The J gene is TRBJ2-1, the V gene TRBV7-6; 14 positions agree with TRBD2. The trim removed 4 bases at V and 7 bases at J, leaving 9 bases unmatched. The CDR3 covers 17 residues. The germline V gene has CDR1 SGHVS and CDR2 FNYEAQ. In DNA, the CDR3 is TGTGCCAGCAGCTCCGACCCGACTAGCGGGGGGGGTAATGAGCAGTTCTTC. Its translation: CASSSDPTSGGGNEQFF.

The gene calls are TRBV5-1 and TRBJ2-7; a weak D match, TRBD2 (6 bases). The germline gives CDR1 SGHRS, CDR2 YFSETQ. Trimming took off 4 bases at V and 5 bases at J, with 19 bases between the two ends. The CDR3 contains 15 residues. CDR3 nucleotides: TGCGCCAGCAGCCGATCCAGGGACTGGAGCAACGAGCAGTACTTC. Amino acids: CASSRSRDWSNEQYF.

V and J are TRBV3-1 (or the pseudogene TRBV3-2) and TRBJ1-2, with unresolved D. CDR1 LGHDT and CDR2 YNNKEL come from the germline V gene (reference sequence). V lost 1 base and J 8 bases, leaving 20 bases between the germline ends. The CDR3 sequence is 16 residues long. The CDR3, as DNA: TGTGCCAGCAGCCAAGTATTCCAGGCTGGACTGCGCGGCTACACCTTC. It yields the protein CASSQVFQAGLRGYTF.

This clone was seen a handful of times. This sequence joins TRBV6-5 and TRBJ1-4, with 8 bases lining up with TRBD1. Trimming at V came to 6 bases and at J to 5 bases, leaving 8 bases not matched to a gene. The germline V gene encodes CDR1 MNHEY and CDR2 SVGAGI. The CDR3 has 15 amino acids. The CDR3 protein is CASRLRQGQNEKLFF. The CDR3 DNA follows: TGTGCCAGCAGACTTAGACAGGGGCAGAATGAAAAACTGTTTTTT.

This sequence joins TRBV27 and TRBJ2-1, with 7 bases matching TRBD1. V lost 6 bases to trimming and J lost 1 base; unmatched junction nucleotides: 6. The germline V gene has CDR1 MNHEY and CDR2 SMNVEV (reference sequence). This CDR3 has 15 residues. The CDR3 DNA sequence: TGTGCCAGCAGATCCGGGACAGCTTCCTACAATGAGCAGTTCTTC. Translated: CASRSGTASYNEQFF.

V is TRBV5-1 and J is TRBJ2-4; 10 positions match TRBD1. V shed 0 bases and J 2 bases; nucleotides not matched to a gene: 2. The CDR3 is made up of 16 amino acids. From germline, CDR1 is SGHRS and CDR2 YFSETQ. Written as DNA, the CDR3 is TGCGCCAGCAGCTTGGGGACAGGGGGGACCAAAAACATTCAGTACTTC. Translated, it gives CASSLGTGGTKNIQYF.

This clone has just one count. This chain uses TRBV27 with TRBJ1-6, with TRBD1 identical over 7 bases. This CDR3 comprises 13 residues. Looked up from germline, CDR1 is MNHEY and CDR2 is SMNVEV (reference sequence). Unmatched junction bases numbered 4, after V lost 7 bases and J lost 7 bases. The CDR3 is CASTGGENSPLHF. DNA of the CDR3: TGTGCCAGCACAGGGGGTGAAAATTCACCCCTCCACTTT.

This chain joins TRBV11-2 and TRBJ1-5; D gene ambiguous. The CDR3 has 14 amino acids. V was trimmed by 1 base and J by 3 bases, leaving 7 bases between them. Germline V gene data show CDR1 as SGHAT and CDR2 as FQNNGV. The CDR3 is CASSLAQFNQPQHF. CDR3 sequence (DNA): TGTGCCAGCAGCTTAGCTCAGTTCAATCAGCCCCAGCATTTT.

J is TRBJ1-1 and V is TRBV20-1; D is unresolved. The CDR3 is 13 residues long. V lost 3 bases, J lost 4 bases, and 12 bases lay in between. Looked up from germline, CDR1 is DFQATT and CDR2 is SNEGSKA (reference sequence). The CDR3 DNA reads TGCAGTGCTAGTAAAATATCGGGCACTGAAGCTTTCTTT. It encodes CSASKISGTEAFF.